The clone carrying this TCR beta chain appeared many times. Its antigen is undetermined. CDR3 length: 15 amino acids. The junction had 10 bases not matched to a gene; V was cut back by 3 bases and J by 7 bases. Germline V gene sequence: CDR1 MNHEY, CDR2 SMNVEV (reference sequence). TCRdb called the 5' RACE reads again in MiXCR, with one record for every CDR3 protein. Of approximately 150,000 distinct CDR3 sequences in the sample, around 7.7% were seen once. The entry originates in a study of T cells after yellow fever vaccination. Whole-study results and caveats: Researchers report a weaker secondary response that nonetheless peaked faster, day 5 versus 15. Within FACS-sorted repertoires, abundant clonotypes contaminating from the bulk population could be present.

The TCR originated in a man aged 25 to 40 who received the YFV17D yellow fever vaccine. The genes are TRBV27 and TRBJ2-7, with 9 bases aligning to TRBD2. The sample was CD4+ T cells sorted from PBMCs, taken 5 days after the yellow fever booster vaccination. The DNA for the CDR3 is TGTGCCAGCAGTTTGATCAGGGGTCTAGCGGGAGAGCAGTACTTC. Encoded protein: CASSLIRGLAGEQYF.